Listed here are 16 T cell receptor beta chains from one sample, sequenced in a study of T cells after yellow fever vaccination. MiXCR, applied by TCRdb to the 5' RACE reads, yields one record per CDR3 protein. Among approximately 510,000 distinct CDR3 sequences listed, about a fifth were seen once. The sequencing here drew on PBMCs, taken 20 to 25 days after the first yellow fever vaccination. These receptors originate from a man aged 18 to 30 who received the YFV17D yellow fever vaccine.

The chain employs TRBV14 and TRBJ2-7; 7 bases align to TRBD1. The CDR3 is made up of 15 amino acids. Germline assignment: CDR1 SGHDN and CDR2 FVKESK. V lost 3 bases, J lost 0 bases, and 5 bases stayed unmatched. The CDR3 nucleotides are TGTGCCAGCAGCCAGACTCACAGGGGCTCCTACGAGCAGTACTTC. Its protein is CASSQTHRGSYEQYF.

This clonotype has just a few counts. This chain links TRBV12-3 or TRBV12-4 with TRBJ2-1, with D uncertain. V shed 7 bases and J shed 4 bases, with 5 bases lying between them. CDR3 length equals 11 residues. CDR3 nucleotide sequence: TGTGCCAGCATTGGGTACAATGAGCAGTTCTTC. It specifies CASIGYNEQFF.

The J gene is TRBJ2-3, the V gene TRBV19; D uncertain. CDR3 length: 15 amino acids. Germline V gene sequence: CDR1 LNHDA, CDR2 SQIVND (reference sequence). V lost 3 bases and J lost 5, with 15 bases in between. In DNA form, the CDR3 reads TGTGCCAGTAGTATTGGGAAGGCACGGATAGATACGCAGTATTTT. Its translation: CASSIGKARIDTQYF.

This clonotype was detected only a few times. The J gene is TRBJ1-2, the V gene TRBV20-1, with a weak D call TRBD1 (6 bases). This CDR3 is built from 13 residues. V was clipped by 0 bases and J by 5 bases, with 10 bases between them. CDR1 is DFQATT and CDR2 is SNEGSKA in the germline V gene (reference sequence). Here the CDR3 reads CSAREPGAYGYTF. The CDR3 DNA is TGCAGTGCTAGAGAACCGGGGGCGTATGGCTACACCTTC.

This clonotype was detected only a few times. CDR3 residues: CASSQDWWPPNQPQHF. CDR3 coding DNA: TGCGCCAGCAGCCAAGATTGGTGGCCGCCAAATCAGCCCCAGCATTTT. The chain uses TRBV4-3 and TRBJ1-5; no clear D gene. The CDR3 runs 16 residues. V was shortened by 0 bases and J by 4 bases, with 13 bases between the two germline ends. Germline loops: CDR1 LGHNA, CDR2 YSLEER.

The sample holds many counts of this clonotype. The genes are TRBV7-8 and TRBJ2-5; 8 bases match TRBD1. The J segment lost 3 bases and the V segment lost 2 bases, leaving 2 bases of the junction unmatched. The CDR3 is 14 amino acids. The germline CDR1 and CDR2 sequences are SGHVS and FQNEAQ. This chain's CDR3 is CASSLMTGEETQYF. The CDR3 bases are TGTGCCAGCAGCTTAATGACAGGGGAAGAGACCCAGTACTTC.

The chain employs TRBV5-5 and TRBJ1-5; perhaps TRBD1 as D (5 bases). Germline assignment: CDR1 SGHKS and CDR2 YYEKEE (reference sequence). V lost 4 bases to trimming and J lost 0 bases, with 11 bases between them. This CDR3 comprises 15 residues. The CDR3 nucleotides read TGTGCCAGCAGCGAGACAGCTTATAGCAATCAGCCCCAGCATTTT. Its translation is CASSETAYSNQPQHF. Supplemented by reference TRBV5-5 and TRBJ1-5, the full variable domain reads DAGVTQSPTHLIKTRGQQVTLRCSPISGHKSVSWYQQVLGQGPQFIFQYYEKEERGRGNFPDRFSARQFPNYSSELNVNALLLGDSALYLCASSETAYSNQPQHFGDGTRLSIL.

The rearrangement uses TRBV15 and TRBJ2-1; 12 bases line up with TRBD2. The CDR3 covers 15 residues. J lost 9 bases, V lost 0 bases, and 3 bases had no gene match. Germline V CDR1 and CDR2: LNHNV, YYDKDF (reference sequence). CDR3 residues: CATSRETSGGTEQFF. The CDR3 nucleotides read TGTGCCACCAGCAGAGAGACTAGCGGGGGAACTGAGCAGTTCTTC. Full variable domain (rest looked up from reference TRBV15 and TRBJ2-1): DAMVIQNPRYQVTQFGKPVTLSCSQTLNHNVMYWYQQKSSQAPKLLFHYYDKDFNNEADTPDNFQSRRPNTSFCFLDIRSPGLGDTAMYLCATSRETSGGTEQFFGPGTRLTVL.

The chain has TRBV7-6 and TRBJ2-2, with unresolved D. The CDR3 runs 13 residues. Germline loops: CDR1 SGHVS, CDR2 FNYEAQ. V gave up 6 bases and J gave up 4 bases, with 9 bases separating them. The CDR3 nucleotides are TGTGCCAGCAGGCCAAGATCCACCGGGGAGCTGTTTTTT. Amino acids: CASRPRSTGELFF.

This rearrangement joins TRBV23-1 to TRBJ2-1; D could derive from TRBD1 or TRBD2 (5 bases each). TRBV23-1 is classed as an ORF, of uncertain function. The CDR3 consists of 14 residues. Trimming pared 0 bases from V and 7 bases from J, leaving 10 bases between. This chain's CDR3 is CASSQSGRGNEQFF. The CDR3 nucleotides are TGCGCCAGCAGTCAATCGGGACGGGGAAATGAGCAGTTCTTC.

This clonotype was observed a few times. The chain joins TRBV12-3 or TRBV12-4 to TRBJ1-4; no definite D call. Trimming pared 6 bases from V and 7 bases from J, leaving 12 bases between. The CDR3 totals 13 residues. This chain's CDR3 is CASSPPDREKLFF. As DNA, the CDR3 is TGTGCCAGCAGCCCTCCGGACCGTGAAAAACTGTTTTTT.

V usage is TRBV7-2 and J usage is TRBJ2-7; TRBD1 aligns across 8 bases. Germline V gene lookup returns CDR1 SGHTA and CDR2 FQGNSA. The CDR3 covers 15 residues. V dropped 0 bases and J dropped 3; count of bases not matched to a gene: 4. CDR3 amino acids: CASSLAWTGNYEQYV. The CDR3 DNA follows: TGTGCCAGCAGCTTAGCTTGGACAGGGAACTACGAGCAGTACGTC.

The V call is TRBV7-8, the J call TRBJ2-7; D remains ambiguous. Per the germline V gene, CDR1 is SGHVS and CDR2 is FQNEAQ. The V end was cut by 1 base, the J end by 2 bases, with 12 bases between. This CDR3 is 15 amino acids long. The CDR3 DNA reads TGTGCCAGCAGCTTAGGGGCCTCCTCGGCCTACGAGCAGTACGTC. This codes for CASSLGASSAYEQYV.

This clonotype was picked up a small number of times. V usage is TRBV12-3 or TRBV12-4 and J usage is TRBJ1-2, with D perhaps matching TRBD1 (6 bases). The CDR3 runs to 13 residues. The ends were cut back, 6 bases at V and 4 bases at J, with 12 bases in the middle. CDR3 sequence reads: CASRDTGLYGYTF. CDR3 DNA sequence: TGTGCCAGCAGGGATACAGGGCTCTATGGCTACACCTTC.

The rearrangement joins TRBV7-9 to TRBJ2-5, with a possible D match to TRBD2 (6 bases). This CDR3 region has 14 residues. Germline V CDR1 and CDR2: SEHNR, FQNEAQ (reference sequence). V lost 5 bases and J 2 bases, leaving 12 bases between the germline ends. CDR3 sequence reads: CASSPRDLQETQYF. The DNA for the CDR3 is TGTGCCAGCAGCCCGAGGGACTTACAAGAGACCCAGTACTTC. The full variable domain, its missing parts supplied by reference TRBV7-9 and TRBJ2-5, is DTGVSQNPRHKITKRGQNVTFRCDPISEHNRLYWYRQTLGQGPEFLTYFQNEAQLEKSRLLSDRFSAERPKGSFSTLEIQRTEQGDSAMYLCASSPRDLQETQYFGPGTRLLVL.

This clonotype has a handful of counts. The chain links TRBV6-6 to TRBJ2-3; D gene unclear. Germline CDR1 reads MNHNY; CDR2 reads SVGAGI (reference sequence). V gave up 0 bases and J gave up 5 bases, with 6 bases separating them. The CDR3 totals 13 residues. CDR3 DNA: TGTGCCAGCAGTTACTCCCCACTAGATACGCAGTATTTT. Its protein product is CASSYSPLDTQYF.